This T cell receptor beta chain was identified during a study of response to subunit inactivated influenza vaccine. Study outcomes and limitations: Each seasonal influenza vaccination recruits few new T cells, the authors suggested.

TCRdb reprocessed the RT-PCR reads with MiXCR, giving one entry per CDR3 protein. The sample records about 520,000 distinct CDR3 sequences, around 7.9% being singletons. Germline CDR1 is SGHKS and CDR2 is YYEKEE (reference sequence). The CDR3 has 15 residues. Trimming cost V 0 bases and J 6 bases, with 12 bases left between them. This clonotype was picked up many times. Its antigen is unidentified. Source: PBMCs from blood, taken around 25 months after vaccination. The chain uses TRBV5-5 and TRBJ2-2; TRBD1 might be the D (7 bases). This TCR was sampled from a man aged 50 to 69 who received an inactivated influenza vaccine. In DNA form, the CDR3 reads TGTGCCAGCAGCTTGGAGGGCAGGGGGGCCGGGGAGCTGTTTTTT. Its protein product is CASSLEGRGAGELFF.